This T cell receptor beta chain was captured in a study of Ad26.COV2.S vaccination and SARS-CoV-2 variants. Background on the study: A participant enrolled in the COV1001 Ad26.COV2.S trial arm provided the sample. Each vaccinee took Ad26.COV2.S intramuscularly, once or twice 56 days apart.

The CDR3 extends over 13 amino acids. Trimming cost V 8 bases and J 0 bases, with 8 bases left between them. Germline assignment: CDR1 MDHEN and CDR2 SYDVKM. As for treatment: some 20 received Ad26.COV2.S at low or high dose, single or two shots; roughly 5 received placebo; per-sample allocation not given. Specimen acquisition occurred on day 63 following the initial vaccine or placebo injection. Some clones are missing from TCRdb's copy, which holds only in-frame ones; the method was immunoSEQ multiplex PCR. The sample records around 240,000 clones, approximately 90% being singletons. This TCR was recovered from a person between 18 and 60 years old who received the Ad26.COV2.S COVID-19 vaccine or a placebo. V is TRBV28 and J is TRBJ1-5; unclear D gene. The source was peripheral blood, collected in a trial of Ad26.COV2.S vaccine versus placebo. The CDR3: CASRTNSNQPQHF. CDR3 nucleotides: TGTGCCAGCCGAACTAATAGCAATCAGCCCCAGCATTTT.